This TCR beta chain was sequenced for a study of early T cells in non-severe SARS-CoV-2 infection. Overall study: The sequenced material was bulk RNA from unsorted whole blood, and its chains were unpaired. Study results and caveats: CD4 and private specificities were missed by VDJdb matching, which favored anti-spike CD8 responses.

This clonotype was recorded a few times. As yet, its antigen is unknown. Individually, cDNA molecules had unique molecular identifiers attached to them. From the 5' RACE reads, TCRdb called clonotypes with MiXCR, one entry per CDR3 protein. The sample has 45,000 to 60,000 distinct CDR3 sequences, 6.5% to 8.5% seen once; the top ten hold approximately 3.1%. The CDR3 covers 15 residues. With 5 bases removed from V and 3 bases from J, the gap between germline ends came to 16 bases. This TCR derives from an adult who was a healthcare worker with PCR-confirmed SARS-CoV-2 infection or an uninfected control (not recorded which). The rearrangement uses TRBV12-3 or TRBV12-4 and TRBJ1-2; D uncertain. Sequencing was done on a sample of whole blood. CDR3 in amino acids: CASSDFEGAHYGYTF. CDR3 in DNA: TGTGCCAGCAGTGATTTTGAGGGCGCGCACTATGGCTACACCTTC.